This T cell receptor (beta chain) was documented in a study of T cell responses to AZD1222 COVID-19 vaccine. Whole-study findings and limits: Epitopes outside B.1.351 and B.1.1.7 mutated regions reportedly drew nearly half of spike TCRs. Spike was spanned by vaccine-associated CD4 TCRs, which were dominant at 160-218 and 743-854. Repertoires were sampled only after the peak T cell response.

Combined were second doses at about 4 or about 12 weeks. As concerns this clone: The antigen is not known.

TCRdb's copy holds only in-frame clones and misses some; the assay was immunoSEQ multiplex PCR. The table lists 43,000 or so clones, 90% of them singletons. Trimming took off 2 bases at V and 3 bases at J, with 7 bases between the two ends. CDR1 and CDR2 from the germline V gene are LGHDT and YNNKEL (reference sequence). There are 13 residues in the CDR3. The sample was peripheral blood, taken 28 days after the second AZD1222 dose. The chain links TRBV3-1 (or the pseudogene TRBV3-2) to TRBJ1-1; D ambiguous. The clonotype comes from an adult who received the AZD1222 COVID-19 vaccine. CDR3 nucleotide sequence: TGTGCCAGCAGCCAAAAGACATACACTGAAGCTTTCTTT. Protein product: CASSQKTYTEAFF.